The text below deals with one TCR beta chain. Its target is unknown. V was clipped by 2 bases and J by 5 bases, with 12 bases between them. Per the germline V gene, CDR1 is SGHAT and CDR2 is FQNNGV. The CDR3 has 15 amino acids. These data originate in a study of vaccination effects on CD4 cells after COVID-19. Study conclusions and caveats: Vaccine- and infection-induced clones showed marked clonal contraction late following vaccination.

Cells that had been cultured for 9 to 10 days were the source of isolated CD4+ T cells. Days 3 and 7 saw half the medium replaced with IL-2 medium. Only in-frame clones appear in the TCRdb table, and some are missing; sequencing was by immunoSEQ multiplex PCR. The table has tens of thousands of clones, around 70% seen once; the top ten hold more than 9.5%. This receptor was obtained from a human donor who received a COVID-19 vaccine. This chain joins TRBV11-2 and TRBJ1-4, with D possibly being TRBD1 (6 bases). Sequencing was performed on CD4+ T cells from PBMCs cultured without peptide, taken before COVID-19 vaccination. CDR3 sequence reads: CASSLWGRGNEKLFF. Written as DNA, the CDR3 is TGTGCCAGCAGCTTATGGGGGCGAGGAAATGAAAAACTGTTTTTT.